This T cell receptor (beta chain) emerged from a study of control samples from healthy donors and cancer patients. Profiling relied on immunoSEQ multiplex PCR, and the TCRdb table lists in-frame clones only, not all of them. Of about 82,000 clones in the sample, 85% to 95% were seen once. Trimming pared 5 bases from V and 5 bases from J, leaving 19 bases between. From germline, CDR1 is LNHDA and CDR2 SQIVND (reference sequence). This CDR3 has 15 amino acids. This rearrangement joins TRBV19 to TRBJ2-7; D call uncertain. This clonotype was sampled from a woman under 30 in good health. The sequencing sample was made of blood. The CDR3 nucleotides read TGTGCCAGTAGTGGGCCCAGCGCGAAAGGGAACGAGCAGTACTTC. Protein sequence: CASSGPSAKGNEQYF.